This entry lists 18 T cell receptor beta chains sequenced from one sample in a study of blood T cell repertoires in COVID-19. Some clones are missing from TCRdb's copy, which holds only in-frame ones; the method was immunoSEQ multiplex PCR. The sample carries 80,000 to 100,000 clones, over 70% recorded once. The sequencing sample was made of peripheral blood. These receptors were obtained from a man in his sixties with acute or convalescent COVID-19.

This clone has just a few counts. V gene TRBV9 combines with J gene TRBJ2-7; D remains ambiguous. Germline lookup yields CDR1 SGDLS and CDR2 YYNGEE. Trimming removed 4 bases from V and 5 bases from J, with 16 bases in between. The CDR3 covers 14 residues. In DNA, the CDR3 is TGTGCCAGCAGCCCCAAGCCTAGTCGCGACGAGCAGTACTTC. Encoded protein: CASSPKPSRDEQYF.

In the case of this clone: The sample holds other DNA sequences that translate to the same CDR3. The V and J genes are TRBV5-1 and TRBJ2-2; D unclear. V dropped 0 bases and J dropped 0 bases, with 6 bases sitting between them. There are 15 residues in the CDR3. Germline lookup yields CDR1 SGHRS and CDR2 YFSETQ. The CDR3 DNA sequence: TGCGCCAGCAGCTTGGGCAGAACGAACACCGGGGAGCTGTTTTTT. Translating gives CASSLGRTNTGELFF.

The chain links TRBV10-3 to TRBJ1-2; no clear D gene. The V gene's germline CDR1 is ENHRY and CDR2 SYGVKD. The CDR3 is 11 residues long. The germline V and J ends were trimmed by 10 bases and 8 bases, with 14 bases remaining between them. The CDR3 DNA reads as TGTGCCACCTCGATCGAGGTAGGCTACACCTTC. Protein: CATSIEVGYTF.

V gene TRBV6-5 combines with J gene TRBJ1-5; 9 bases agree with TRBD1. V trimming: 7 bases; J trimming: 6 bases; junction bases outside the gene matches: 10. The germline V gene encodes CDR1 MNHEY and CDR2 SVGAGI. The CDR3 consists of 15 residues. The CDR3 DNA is TGTGCCAGCAAGGTCGACAGGGGGACTAGTCAGCCCCAGCATTTT. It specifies CASKVDRGTSQPQHF.

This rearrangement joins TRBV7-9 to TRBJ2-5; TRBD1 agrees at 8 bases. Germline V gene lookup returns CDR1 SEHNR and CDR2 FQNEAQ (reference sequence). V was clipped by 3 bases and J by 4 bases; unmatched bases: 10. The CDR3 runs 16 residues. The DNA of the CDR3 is TGTGCCAGCAGCTTTAACAACAGGGGGATAGGAGAGACCCAGTACTTC. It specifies CASSFNNRGIGETQYF. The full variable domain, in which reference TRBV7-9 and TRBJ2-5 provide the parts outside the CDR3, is DTGVSQNPRHKITKRGQNVTFRCDPISEHNRLYWYRQTLGQGPEFLTYFQNEAQLEKSRLLSDRFSAERPKGSFSTLEIQRTEQGDSAMYLCASSFNNRGIGETQYFGPGTRLLVL.

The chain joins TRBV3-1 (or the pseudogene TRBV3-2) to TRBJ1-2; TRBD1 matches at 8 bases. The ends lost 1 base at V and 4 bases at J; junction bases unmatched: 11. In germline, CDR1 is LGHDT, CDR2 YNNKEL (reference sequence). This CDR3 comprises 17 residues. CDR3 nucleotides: TGTGCCAGCAGCCAAGCAGAGGGGACAGGTGCTTTCTATGGCTACACCTTC. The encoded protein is CASSQAEGTGAFYGYTF.

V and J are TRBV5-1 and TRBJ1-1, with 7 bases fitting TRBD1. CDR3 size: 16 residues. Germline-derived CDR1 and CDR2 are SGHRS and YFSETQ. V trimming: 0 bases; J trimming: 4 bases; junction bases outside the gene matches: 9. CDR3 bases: TGCGCCAGCAGCTTGGCCGGTGGACAGGCGGGCACTGAAGCTTTCTTT. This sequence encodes CASSLAGGQAGTEAFF.

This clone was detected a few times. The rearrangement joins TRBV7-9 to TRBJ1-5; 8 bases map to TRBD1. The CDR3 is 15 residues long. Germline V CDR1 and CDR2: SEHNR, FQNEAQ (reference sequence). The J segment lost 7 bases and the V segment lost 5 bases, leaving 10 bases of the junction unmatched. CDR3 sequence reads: CASSPTQGAWQPQHF. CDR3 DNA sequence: TGTGCCAGCAGCCCTACTCAGGGGGCTTGGCAGCCCCAGCATTTT. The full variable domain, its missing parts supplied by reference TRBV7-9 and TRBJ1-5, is DTGVSQNPRHKITKRGQNVTFRCDPISEHNRLYWYRQTLGQGPEFLTYFQNEAQLEKSRLLSDRFSAERPKGSFSTLEIQRTEQGDSAMYLCASSPTQGAWQPQHFGDGTRLSIL.

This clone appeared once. The CDR3: CASSYSTLAFTDTQYF. In nucleotides, the CDR3 is TGTGCCAGCAGTTACTCGACGCTAGCTTTCACAGATACGCAGTATTTT. The chain combines TRBV6-2 or TRBV6-3 with TRBJ2-3; D possibly corresponds to TRBD2 (5 bases). The CDR3 runs 16 residues. Deletions cut 0 bases from V and 2 bases from J, with 12 bases between. Per the germline V gene, CDR1 is MNHEY and CDR2 is SVGEGT.

The CDR3: CASSQEWHNTEAFF. CDR3 nucleotide sequence: TGCGCCAGCAGCCAAGAATGGCACAACACTGAAGCTTTCTTT. V usage is TRBV4-3 and J usage is TRBJ1-1; D remains unclear. The CDR3 consists of 14 residues. Deletions cut 0 bases from V and 2 bases from J, with 7 bases between. Looked up from germline, CDR1 is LGHNA and CDR2 is YSLEER.

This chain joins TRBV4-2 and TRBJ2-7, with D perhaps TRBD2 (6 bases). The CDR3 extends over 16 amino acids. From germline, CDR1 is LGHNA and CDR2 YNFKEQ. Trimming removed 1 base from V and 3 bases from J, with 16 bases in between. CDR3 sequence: CASSQVTARESYEQYF. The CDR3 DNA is TGTGCCAGCAGCCAAGTGACTGCGCGGGAAAGCTACGAGCAGTACTTC.

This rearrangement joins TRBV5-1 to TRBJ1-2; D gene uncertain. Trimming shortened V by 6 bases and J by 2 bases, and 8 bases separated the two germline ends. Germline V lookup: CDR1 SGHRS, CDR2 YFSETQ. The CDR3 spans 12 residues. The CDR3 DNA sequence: TGCGCCAGCACCGCGGCCAACTATGGCTACACCTTC. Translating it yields CASTAANYGYTF. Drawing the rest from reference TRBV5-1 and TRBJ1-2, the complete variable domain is KAGVTQTPRYLIKTRGQQVTLSCSPISGHRSVSWYQQTPGQGLQFLFEYFSETQRNKGNFPGRFSGRQFSNSRSEMNVSTLELGDSALYLCASTAANYGYTFGSGTRLTVV.

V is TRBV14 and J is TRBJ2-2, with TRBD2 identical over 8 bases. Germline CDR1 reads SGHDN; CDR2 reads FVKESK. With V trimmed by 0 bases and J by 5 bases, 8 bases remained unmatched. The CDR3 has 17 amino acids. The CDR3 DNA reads TGTGCCAGCAGCCAAGATACCGGGACTAGTCGGACCGGGGAGCTGTTTTTT. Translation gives CASSQDTGTSRTGELFF.

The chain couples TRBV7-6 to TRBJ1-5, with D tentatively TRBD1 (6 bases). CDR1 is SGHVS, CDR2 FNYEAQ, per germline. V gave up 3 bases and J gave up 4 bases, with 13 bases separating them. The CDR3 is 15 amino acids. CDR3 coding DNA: TGTGCCAGCAGCTTGTCTTGGGGGCTAAATCAGCCCCAGCATTTT. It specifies CASSLSWGLNQPQHF.

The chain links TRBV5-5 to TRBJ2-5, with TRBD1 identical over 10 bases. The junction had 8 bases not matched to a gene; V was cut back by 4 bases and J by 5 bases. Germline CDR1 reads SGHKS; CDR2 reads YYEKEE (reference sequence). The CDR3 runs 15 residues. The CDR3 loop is CASSQGQGTWETQYF. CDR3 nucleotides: TGTGCCAGCAGCCAGGGACAGGGGACTTGGGAGACCCAGTACTTC.

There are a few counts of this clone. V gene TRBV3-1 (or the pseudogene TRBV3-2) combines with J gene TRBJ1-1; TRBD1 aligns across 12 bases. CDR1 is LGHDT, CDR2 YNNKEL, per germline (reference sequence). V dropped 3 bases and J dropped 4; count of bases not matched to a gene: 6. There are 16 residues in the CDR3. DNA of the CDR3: TGTGCCAGCAGCCAGGGACAGGGGGCGCCGGCCACTGAAGCTTTCTTT. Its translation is CASSQGQGAPATEAFF.

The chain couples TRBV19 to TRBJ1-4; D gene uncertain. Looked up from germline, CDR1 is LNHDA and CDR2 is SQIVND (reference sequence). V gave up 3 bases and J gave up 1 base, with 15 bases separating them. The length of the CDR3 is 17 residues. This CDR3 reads CASSMNGLGETNEKLFF. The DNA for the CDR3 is TGTGCCAGTAGTATGAATGGGCTTGGTGAAACTAATGAAAAACTGTTTTTT.

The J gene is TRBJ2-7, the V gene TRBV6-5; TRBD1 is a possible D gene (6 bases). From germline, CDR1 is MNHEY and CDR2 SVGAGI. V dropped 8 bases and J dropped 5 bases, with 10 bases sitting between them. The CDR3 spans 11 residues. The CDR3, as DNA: TGTGCCAGCCACAGGGACCACGAGCAGTACTTC. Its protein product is CASHRDHEQYF.